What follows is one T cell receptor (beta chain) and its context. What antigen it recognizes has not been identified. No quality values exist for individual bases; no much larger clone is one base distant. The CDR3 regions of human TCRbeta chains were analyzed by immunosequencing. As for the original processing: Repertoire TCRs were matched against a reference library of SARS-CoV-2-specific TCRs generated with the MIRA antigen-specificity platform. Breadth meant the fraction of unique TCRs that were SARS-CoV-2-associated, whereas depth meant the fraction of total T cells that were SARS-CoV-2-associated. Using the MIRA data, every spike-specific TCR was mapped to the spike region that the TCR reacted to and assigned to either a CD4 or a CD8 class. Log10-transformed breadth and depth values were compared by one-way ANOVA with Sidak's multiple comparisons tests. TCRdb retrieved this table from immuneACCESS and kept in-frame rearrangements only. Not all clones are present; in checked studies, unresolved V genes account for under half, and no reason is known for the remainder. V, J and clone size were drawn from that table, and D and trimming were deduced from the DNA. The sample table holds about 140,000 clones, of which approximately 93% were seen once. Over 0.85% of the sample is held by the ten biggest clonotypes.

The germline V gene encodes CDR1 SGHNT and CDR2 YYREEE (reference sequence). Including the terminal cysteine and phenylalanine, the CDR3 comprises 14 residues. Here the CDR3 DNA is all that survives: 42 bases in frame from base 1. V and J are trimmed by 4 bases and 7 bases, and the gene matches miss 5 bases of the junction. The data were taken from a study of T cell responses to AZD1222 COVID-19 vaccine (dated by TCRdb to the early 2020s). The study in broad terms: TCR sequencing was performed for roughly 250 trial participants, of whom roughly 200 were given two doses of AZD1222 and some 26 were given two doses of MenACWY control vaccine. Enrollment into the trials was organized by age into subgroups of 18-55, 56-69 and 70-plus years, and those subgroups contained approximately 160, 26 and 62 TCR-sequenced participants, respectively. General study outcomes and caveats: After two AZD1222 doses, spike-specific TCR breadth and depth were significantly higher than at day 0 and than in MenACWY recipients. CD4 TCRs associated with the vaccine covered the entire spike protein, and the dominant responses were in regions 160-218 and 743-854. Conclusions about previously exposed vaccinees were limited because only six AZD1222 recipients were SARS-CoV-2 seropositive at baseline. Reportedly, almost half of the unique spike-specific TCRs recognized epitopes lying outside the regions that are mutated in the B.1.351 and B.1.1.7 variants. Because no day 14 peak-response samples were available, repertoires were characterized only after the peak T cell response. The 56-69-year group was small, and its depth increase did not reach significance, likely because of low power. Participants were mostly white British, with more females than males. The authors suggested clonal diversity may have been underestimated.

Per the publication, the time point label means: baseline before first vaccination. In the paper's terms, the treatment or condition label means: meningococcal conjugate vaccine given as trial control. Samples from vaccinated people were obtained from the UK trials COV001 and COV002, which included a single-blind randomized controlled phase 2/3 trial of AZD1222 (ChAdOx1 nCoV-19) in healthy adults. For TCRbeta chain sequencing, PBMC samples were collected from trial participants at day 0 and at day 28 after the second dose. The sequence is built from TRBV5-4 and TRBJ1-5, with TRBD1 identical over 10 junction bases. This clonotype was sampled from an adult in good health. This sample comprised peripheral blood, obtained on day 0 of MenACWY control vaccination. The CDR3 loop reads CASSQGQGDQPQHF. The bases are TGTGCCAGCAGCCAAGGACAGGGGGACCAGCCCCAGCATTTT.